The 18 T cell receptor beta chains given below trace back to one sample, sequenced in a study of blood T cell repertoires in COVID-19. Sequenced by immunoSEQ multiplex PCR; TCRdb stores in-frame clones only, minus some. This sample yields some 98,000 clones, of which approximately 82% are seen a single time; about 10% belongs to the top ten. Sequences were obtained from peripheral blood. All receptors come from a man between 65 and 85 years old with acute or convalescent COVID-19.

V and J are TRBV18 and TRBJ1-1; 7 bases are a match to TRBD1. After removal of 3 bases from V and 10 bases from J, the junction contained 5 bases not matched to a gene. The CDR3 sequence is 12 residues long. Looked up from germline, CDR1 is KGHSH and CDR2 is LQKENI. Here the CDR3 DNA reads TGTGCCAGCTCACCTACAGGGGAACGAGCTTTCTTT. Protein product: CASSPTGERAFF.

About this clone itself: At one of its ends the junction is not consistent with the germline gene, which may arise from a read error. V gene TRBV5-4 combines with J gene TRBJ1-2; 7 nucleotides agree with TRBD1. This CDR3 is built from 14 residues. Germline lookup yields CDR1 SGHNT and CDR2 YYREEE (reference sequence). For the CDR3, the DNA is TGTGCCAGCAGTTTGGACAGGCAATTTCATGGTTACACCTTC. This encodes CASSLDRQFHGYTF.

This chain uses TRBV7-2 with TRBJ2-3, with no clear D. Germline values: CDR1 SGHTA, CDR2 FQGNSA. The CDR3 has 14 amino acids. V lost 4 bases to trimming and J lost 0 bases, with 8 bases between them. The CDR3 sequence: CASSSYLSTDTQYF. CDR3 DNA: TGTGCCAGCAGCTCTTATCTGAGCACAGATACGCAGTATTTT.

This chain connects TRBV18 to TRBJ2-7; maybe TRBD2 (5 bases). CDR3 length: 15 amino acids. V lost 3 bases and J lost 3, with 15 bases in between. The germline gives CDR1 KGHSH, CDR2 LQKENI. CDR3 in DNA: TGTGCCAGCTCACCTGGTTCGGGGATCCGCTACGAGCAGTACTTC. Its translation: CASSPGSGIRYEQYF.

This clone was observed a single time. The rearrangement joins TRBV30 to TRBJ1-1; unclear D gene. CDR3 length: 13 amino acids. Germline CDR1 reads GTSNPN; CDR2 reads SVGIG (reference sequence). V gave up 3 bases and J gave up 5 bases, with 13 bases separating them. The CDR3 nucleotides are TGTGCCTGGAGCCGCACGGGGAAGACTGAAGCTTTCTTT. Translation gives CAWSRTGKTEAFF. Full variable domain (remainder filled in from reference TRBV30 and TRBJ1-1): SQTIHQWPATLVQPVGSPLSLECTVEGTSNPNLYWYRQAAGRGLQLLFYSVGIGQISSEVPQNLSASRPQDRQFILSSKKLLLSDSGFYLCAWSRTGKTEAFFGQGTRLTVV.

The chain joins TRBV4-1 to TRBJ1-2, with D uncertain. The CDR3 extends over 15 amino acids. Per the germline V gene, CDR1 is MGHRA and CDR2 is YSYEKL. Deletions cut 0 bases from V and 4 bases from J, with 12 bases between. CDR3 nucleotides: TGCGCCAGCAGCCAAGATCATCTAGGCAGCTATGGCTACACCTTC. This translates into CASSQDHLGSYGYTF.

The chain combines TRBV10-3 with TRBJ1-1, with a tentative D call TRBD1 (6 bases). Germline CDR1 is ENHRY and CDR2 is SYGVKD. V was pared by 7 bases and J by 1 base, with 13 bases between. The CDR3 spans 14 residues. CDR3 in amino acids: CAIKEQGQNTEAFF. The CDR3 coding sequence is TGTGCCATCAAAGAACAGGGTCAGAACACTGAAGCTTTCTTT.

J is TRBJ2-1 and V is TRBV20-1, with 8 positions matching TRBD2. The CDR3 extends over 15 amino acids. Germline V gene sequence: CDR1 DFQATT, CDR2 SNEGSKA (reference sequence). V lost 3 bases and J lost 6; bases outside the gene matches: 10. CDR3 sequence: CSASTGTSVGNEQFF. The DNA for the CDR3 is TGCAGTGCTAGTACGGGGACTAGTGTAGGCAATGAGCAGTTCTTC.

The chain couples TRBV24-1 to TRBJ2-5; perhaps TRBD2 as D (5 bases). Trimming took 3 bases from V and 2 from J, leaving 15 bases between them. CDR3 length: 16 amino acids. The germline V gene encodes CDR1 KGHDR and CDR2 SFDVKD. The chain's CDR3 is CATSDGGRNIQETQYF. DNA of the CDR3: TGTGCCACCAGTGATGGAGGCCGAAACATTCAAGAGACCCAGTACTTC.

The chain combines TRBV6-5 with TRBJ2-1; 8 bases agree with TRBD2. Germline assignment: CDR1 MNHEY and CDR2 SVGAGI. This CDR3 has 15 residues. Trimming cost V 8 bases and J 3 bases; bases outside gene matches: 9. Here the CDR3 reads CASVSPLAVYNEQFF. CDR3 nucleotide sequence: TGTGCCAGCGTTAGCCCACTAGCGGTCTACAATGAGCAGTTCTTC.

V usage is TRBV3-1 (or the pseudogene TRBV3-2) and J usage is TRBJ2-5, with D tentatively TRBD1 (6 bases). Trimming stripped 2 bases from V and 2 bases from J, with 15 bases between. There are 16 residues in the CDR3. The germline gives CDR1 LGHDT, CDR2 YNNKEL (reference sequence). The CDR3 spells CASSQRQRGIQETQYF. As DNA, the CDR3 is TGTGCCAGCAGCCAACGACAGAGGGGGATTCAAGAGACCCAGTACTTC.

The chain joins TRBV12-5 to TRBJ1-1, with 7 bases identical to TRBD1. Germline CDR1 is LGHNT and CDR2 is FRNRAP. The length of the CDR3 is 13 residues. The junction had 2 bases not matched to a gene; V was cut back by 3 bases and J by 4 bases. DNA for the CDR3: TGTGCTAGTGGTTTATCAGGGGGCACTGAAGCTTTCTTT. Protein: CASGLSGGTEAFF.

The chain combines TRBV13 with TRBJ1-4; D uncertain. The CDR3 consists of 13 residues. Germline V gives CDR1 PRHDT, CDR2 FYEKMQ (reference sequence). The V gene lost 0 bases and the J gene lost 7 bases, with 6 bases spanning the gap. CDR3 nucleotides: TGTGCCAGCAGCTTAGGGGCGGCTGAAAAACTGTTTTTT. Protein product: CASSLGAAEKLFF. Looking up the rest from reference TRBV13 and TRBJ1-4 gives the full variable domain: AAGVIQSPRHLIKEKRETATLKCYPIPRHDTVYWYQQGPGQDPQFLISFYEKMQSDKGSIPDRFSAQQFSDYHSELNMSSLELGDSALYFCASSLGAAEKLFFGSGTQLSVL.

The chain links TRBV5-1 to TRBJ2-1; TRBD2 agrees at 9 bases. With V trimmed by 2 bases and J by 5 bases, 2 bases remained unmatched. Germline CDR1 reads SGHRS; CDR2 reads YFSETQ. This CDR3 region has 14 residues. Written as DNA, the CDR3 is TGCGCCAGCAGCTTAGCGGGAGGAAACAATGAGCAGTTCTTC. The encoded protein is CASSLAGGNNEQFF.

The CDR3 is CASSQDSAGGRHEQYF. In DNA form, the CDR3 reads TGTGCCAGCAGCCAAGATTCCGCGGGAGGGCGCCACGAGCAGTACTTC. The gene calls are TRBV14 and TRBJ2-7; TRBD2 agrees at 9 bases. The CDR3 consists of 16 residues. Trimming cost V 0 bases and J 5 bases; bases outside gene matches: 8. From germline, CDR1 is SGHDN and CDR2 FVKESK.

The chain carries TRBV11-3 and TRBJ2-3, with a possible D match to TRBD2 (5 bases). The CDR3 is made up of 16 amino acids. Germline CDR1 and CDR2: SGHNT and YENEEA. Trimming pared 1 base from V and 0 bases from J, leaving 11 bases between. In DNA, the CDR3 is TGTGCCAGCAGCTTAGGAGGCGGGCTGAGCACAGATACGCAGTATTTT. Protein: CASSLGGGLSTDTQYF.

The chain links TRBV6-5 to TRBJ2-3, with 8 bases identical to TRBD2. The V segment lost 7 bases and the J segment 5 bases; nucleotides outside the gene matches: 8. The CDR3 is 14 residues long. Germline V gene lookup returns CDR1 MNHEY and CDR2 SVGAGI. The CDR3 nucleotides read TGTGCCAGCATGGCGGGGGGCCGTGGAGATACGCAGTATTTT. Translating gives CASMAGGRGDTQYF.

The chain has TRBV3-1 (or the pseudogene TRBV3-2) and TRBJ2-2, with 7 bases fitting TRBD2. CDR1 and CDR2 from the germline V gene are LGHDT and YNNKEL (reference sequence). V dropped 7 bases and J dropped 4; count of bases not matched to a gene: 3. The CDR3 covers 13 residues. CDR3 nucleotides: TGTGCCAGCAACGCGGGGGTCACCGGGGAGCTGTTTTTT. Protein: CASNAGVTGELFF.